Described below is a single TCR beta chain sequence and its context. Trimming stripped 1 base from V and 5 bases from J, with 9 bases between. Germline V CDR1 and CDR2: SGHTA, FQGNSA. This CDR3 is 14 amino acids long. The sample comes from a study of blood T cell repertoires in COVID-19. In the original workflow: Amplification of reference gene primers provided the estimated nucleated cell counts. Clones were sequenced by immunoSEQ multiplex PCR, and TCRdb holds only the in-frame ones, with some missing. The DNA gave D and trimming, while V, J and clone size come from that table. The table includes approximately 280,000 clones, 80% to 95% detected once. During active infection, Seattle patients enrolled and were then monitored through disease.

This clonotype originated in a woman in her 30s with COVID-19, enrolled during active disease. The chain has TRBV7-2 and TRBJ2-4, with D tentatively TRBD2 (5 bases). The sample consisted of peripheral blood. CDR3 nucleotides: TGTGCCAGCAGCTTAGTTAGCGTGGAAAACATTCAGTACTTC. Amino acids: CASSLVSVENIQYF.